These T cell receptor beta chains were read from a single sample in a study of T-cell memory formation after mild COVID-19. TCRdb passed the 5' RACE reads through MiXCR, listing each CDR3 protein once. The sample shows around 440,000 distinct CDR3 sequences, over 15% of them seen only once. Sequenced: PBMCs or a T cell subset sorted from them (not recorded which). Receptor source: an adult woman who had mild COVID-19 (a few samples of this study predate the infection). Cell type and time point are not known. CDR3s leave out the opening cysteine and the closing phenylalanine or tryptophan.

J gene | V gene | CDR3 protein
TRBJ1-1 | TRBV29-1 | SVEVGRSDTEAF
TRBJ2-5 | TRBV4-3 | ASSQDGPDRGLQETQY
TRBJ2-7 | TRBV20-1 | SLGRLAGVSYEQY
TRBJ2-6 | TRBV6-5 | ASSTTGTVSGANVLT
TRBJ1-5 | TRBV6-6 | ASSYSKTESNQPQH
TRBJ2-1 | TRBV12-3/TRBV12-4 | ASSPSRQEQF
TRBJ2-7 | TRBV29-1 | SVLPGPNYEQY
TRBJ2-7 | TRBV7-9 | ASSLLDHEQY
TRBJ2-3 | TRBV7-9 | ASSFPLAGGLSTDTQY
TRBJ2-1 | TRBV5-1 | ASSLEPGGISYNEQF
TRBJ1-4 | TRBV5-1 | ASSLARRGPNEKLF
TRBJ2-7 | TRBV6-5 | ASSLQVTTYEQY
TRBJ1-1 | TRBV25-1 | ASAGGQKITEAF
TRBJ1-5 | TRBV4-1 | ASSLRTGSNQPQH
TRBJ2-5 | TRBV19 | ASKVATSGGSETQY
TRBJ2-7 | TRBV5-1 | ASSGGQGSHEQY
TRBJ2-5 | TRBV7-9 | ASNSGTSAQETQY
TRBJ2-7 | TRBV4-3 | ASSQDPVYEQY
TRBJ2-2 | TRBV5-1 | ASSLGLAGPGELF
TRBJ2-7 | TRBV5-1 | ASSPGLAKVYEQY
TRBJ1-4 | TRBV13 | ASSSDREQLF
TRBJ1-5 | TRBV5-5 | ASSWGQGVNQPQH
TRBJ2-1 | TRBV14 | ASSELQGLFNVYNEQF
TRBJ2-5 | TRBV6-2/TRBV6-3 | ASSPPAEGRKVTQY
TRBJ2-7 | TRBV12-3/TRBV12-4 | ASSFTPEGYEQY
TRBJ2-1 | TRBV11-2 | ASSLGRTSGSSHNEQF
TRBJ2-7 | TRBV9 | ASSVDRDLSYEQY
TRBJ2-7 | TRBV20-1 | SARDPSGRAGYEQY
TRBJ1-3 | TRBV5-5 | ASSWDSPYSGNTIY
TRBJ1-2 | TRBV6-5 | ASSGQGEGGYT
TRBJ2-5 | TRBV5-1 | ASSLTAEETQY
TRBJ2-7 | TRBV28 | ASRQSWEYEQY
TRBJ1-2 | TRBV29-1 | SVDGRAGNYGYT
TRBJ1-1 | TRBV12-3/TRBV12-4 | ASTLRGVTEAF
TRBJ1-1 | TRBV20-1 | SAPVPGQVGEAF
TRBJ2-1 | TRBV10-3 | AIQGLADNEQF
TRBJ2-1 | TRBV29-1 | SVEDRLANNEQF
TRBJ1-2 | TRBV12-3/TRBV12-4 | ASGNLGGGYT
TRBJ2-5 | TRBV7-3 | ASSSGPILPTQY
TRBJ1-1 | TRBV25-1 | ASSEQSLINTEAF
TRBJ1-6 | TRBV24-1 | ATSPGHINSPLH
TRBJ1-4 | TRBV12-3/TRBV12-4 | ASSPPFGTGANEKLF
TRBJ1-4 | TRBV15 | ATSTDLFGEKLF
TRBJ1-3 | TRBV4-2 | ASRETGSSGNTIY
TRBJ2-1 | TRBV20-1 | SAQPGTAGNEQF
TRBJ2-3 | TRBV5-1 | ASSLVITGLARTADTQY
TRBJ2-3 | TRBV6-5 | ASRSSGRGGDTQY
TRBJ1-2 | TRBV12-3/TRBV12-4 | ASSFSPPGYT
TRBJ2-2 | TRBV9 | ASSASGSTGELF
TRBJ1-1 | TRBV7-2 | ASSLFGAGAF
TRBJ1-3 | TRBV7-9 | ASSWTFSGNTIY
TRBJ1-1 | TRBV6-6 | ASSPQGMNTEAF
TRBJ2-1 | TRBV6-2/TRBV6-3 | ASSYSVVFDSYNEQF
TRBJ1-2 | TRBV5-1 | ASSLDRGGYGYT
TRBJ2-1 | TRBV23-1 | ASSHITGGDHNEQF
TRBJ2-3 | TRBV7-9 | ASSSPKRGASNTQY
TRBJ2-1 | TRBV6-2/TRBV6-3 | ASSYPDRGGGSLDEQF
TRBJ2-1 | TRBV28 | ASTSQDRPYNEQF
TRBJ1-5 | TRBV19 | ASSNGGVLPQH